This T cell receptor beta chain was sequenced for a study of blood T cell repertoires in COVID-19. Study details: COVID-19 samples, acute and convalescent, were from the United States, Italy and Spain. Nucleic acid was either cDNA or gDNA, and it came from T cells, B-cell-depleted T cells, or PBMCs.

This clone was recorded many times. V shed 6 bases and J 4 bases; nucleotides not matched to a gene: 5. This CDR3 spans 14 amino acids. Germline V gene data show CDR1 as SEHNR and CDR2 as FQNEAQ (reference sequence). In the original processing: The authors estimated nucleated cell counts from reference gene primer amplification. Profiled with immunoSEQ multiplex PCR; TCRdb holds only in-frame clones, not every one. The DNA was the basis for D and trimming; V, J and clone size are from that table. Of about 120,000 clones in the sample, around three quarters are singletons; the top ten hold 3.5% to 4.5%.

The chain uses TRBV7-9 and TRBJ2-5; 10 nucleotides agree with TRBD1. Sequenced material: peripheral blood. The TCR sequence derives from a woman aged 80 or older with acute or convalescent COVID-19. CDR3 loop: CASRRDRGRETQYF. As DNA, the CDR3 is TGTGCCAGCAGACGGGACAGGGGTCGAGAGACCCAGTACTTC.